This T cell receptor beta chain was obtained from a study of shared T cell receptors in the human thymus. The CDR3 runs to 12 residues. J was trimmed by 7 bases and V by 5 bases; bases with no gene match: 6. Per germline, CDR1 SQVTM and CDR2 ANQGSEA. This clone was detected once. Produced via immunoSEQ multiplex PCR; TCRdb's table is partial and in-frame only. The sample lists about 660,000 clones; around 87% were seen once. This same sample was also taken into another study, of human thymus T cells. That source notes: Thymic and blood repertoires showed apparently biased V and J gene usage.

The V and J genes are TRBV29-1 and TRBJ2-7; the match to TRBD2 covers 9 bases. Sequencing was performed on thymocytes. The TCR originated in a boy in the first two years of life with a congenital heart defect. The CDR3 region is CSVSRTSEEQYF. The CDR3 coding sequence is TGCAGCGTTTCCCGGACTAGCGAGGAGCAGTACTTC.